This T cell receptor beta chain stems from a study of blood T cell repertoires in COVID-19. Overall study context: COVID-19 samples from acute and convalescent phases originated in the United States, Italy and Spain. PBMCs, B-cell-depleted T cells, or T cells provided the cDNA or gDNA that made up the material.

The germline gives CDR1 LGHDT, CDR2 YNNKEL (reference sequence). This CDR3 has 17 residues. V trimming: 6 bases; J trimming: 1 base; junction bases outside the gene matches: 10. As processed by the authors: Estimated nucleated cell counts came from reference gene primer amplification. Generated by immunoSEQ multiplex PCR, the TCRdb table keeps only in-frame clones and is missing some. The V and J calls and clone size are taken from that table; D and trimming were inferred from the DNA. The profile shows 650,000 to 800,000 clones, approximately 90% of them singletons. This TCR derives from a woman younger than 30 with acute or convalescent COVID-19. The specimen sequenced was peripheral blood. The rearrangement uses TRBV3-1 (or the pseudogene TRBV3-2) and TRBJ1-5, with 9 bases identical to TRBD1. The CDR3 sequence: CASRHRDREISNQPQHF. The CDR3 DNA sequence: TGTGCCAGCAGACACAGGGACAGGGAGATCAGCAATCAGCCCCAGCATTTT.